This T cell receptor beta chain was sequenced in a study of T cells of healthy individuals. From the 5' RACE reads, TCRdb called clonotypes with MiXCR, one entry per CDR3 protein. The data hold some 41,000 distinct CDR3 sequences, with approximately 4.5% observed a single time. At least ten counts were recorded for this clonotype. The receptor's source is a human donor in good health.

CDR3 sequence: CASSQDPGGIKNIQYF. DNA of the CDR3: TGCGCCAGCAGCCAAGATCCTGGGGGCATCAAAAACATTCAGTACTTC. V gene TRBV4-1 combines with J gene TRBJ2-4; D is perhaps TRBD1 (6 bases). The V gene's germline CDR1 is MGHRA and CDR2 YSYEKL. With 0 bases removed from V and 3 bases from J, the gap between germline ends came to 12 bases. The CDR3 is made up of 16 amino acids.